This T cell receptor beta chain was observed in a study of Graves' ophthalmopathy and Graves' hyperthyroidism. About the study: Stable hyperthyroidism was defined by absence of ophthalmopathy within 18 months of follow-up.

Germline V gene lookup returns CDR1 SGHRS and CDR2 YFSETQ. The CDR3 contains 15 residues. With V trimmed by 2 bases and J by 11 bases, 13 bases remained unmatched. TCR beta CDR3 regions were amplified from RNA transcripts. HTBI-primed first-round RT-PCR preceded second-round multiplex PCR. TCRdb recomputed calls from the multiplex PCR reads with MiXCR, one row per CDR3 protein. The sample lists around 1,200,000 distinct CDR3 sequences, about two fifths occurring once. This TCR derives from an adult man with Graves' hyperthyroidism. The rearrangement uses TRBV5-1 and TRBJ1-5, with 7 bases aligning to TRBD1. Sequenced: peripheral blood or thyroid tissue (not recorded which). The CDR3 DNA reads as TGCGCCAGCAGCTTCGGACAGGTGGGGCAAGAGGCCCAGCATTTT. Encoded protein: CASSFGQVGQEAQHF.